This T cell receptor (beta chain) was sequenced during a study of shared clonotypes between healthy human individuals. Study at large: Used for every donor were three CD4 naive, three CD4 memory, two CD8 naive and one CD8 memory plate. Findings and caveats of the study: Generally, naive subsets came out with larger estimated richness than memory subsets.

For this clone: As yet, its antigen is unknown.

Germline CDR1 reads MDHEN; CDR2 reads SYDVKM. V lost 5 bases and J 0 bases, leaving 11 bases between the germline ends. The CDR3 has 15 amino acids. HIV-negative, healthy adults without recent acute infections or vaccinations were the donors. Authors' processing steps: Quality scores were absent from the junction-only immunoSEQ sequences, so filtering differed. Measured with immunoSEQ multiplex PCR; TCRdb has only the in-frame clones, and not every one. That table supplies the V and J calls and clone size; D and trimming were determined from the DNA. Of approximately 940,000 clones in the sample, 76% were seen once.

The origin of this receptor is a young man in good health. Sequencing input: memory CD4+ T cells sorted from blood. The subset is: CD45RA-negative fraction. This sequence joins TRBV28 and TRBJ1-3, with unresolved D. The CDR3 loop reads CASSGGQISGNTIYF. As DNA, the CDR3 is TGTGCCAGCAGTGGAGGGCAGATCTCTGGAAACACCATATATTTT.